The source of this T cell receptor (beta chain) is a study of T cells in Graves' hyperthyroidism and ophthalmopathy. From RNA transcripts, TCR beta CDR3 regions were amplified. A set of HTBI primers served as the primers for a first-round RT-PCR of the TCR CDR3. One entry per CDR3 protein results from TCRdb running MiXCR on the multiplex PCR reads. The data show approximately 410,000 distinct CDR3 sequences, around 15% seen once. This CDR3 has 15 amino acids. Germline loops: CDR1 ENHRY, CDR2 SYGVKD. Trimming cost V 2 bases and J 3 bases, with 14 bases left between them. Used for diagnoses were clinical symptoms, serum thyroxine and TRAb, thyroid ultrasound and orbital computed tomography. This clonotype has only a few counts.

This rearrangement joins TRBV10-3 to TRBJ2-7; tentatively, D is TRBD2 (5 bases). The sample taken for sequencing was blood. The TCR sequence derives from a man aged 18 to 29 with Graves' ophthalmopathy. In DNA, the CDR3 is TGTGCCATCAGTGAGATTGGCTTAACTAGCTACGAGCAGTACTTC. Encoded protein: CAISEIGLTSYEQYF.